The entry below describes one T cell receptor beta chain. Its antigen is not known. Between the trimmed V and J ends, which lost 3 bases and 8 bases, there was a span of 13 bases. CDR3 length: 13 amino acids. Assay used: immunoSEQ multiplex PCR; TCRdb lists only in-frame clones, some missing. This repertoire shows tens of thousands of clones, around 83% found once; its top ten account for around half. The sample is drawn from a study of Ad26.COV2.S vaccination and SARS-CoV-2 variants. The study's findings and limits: Analyses that measured TCR breadth and depth may have underestimated total T cell responses.

This sample comprised peripheral blood, obtained after recovery from COVID-19. The TCR sequence derives from a human donor who had recovered from COVID-19. V usage is TRBV12-3 or TRBV12-4 and J usage is TRBJ1-1; possibly TRBD1 for D (5 bases). The CDR3 loop is CASSFQGTVEAFF. CDR3 in DNA: TGTGCCAGCAGTTTTCAAGGGACCGTCGAAGCTTTCTTT.